Below, 27 T cell receptor beta chains from the same sample are listed, as sequenced in a study of blood T cells in healthy people across ages (dated by TCRdb to between 2015 and 2017). Libraries were prepared through 5' RACE. The data were produced on an Illumina HiSeq 2500. A second roughly 6 to 12 cycle PCR used a sample-barcoded 5' primer and a J-beta primer mix. TCRdb handled the public reads itself, with Q25 trimming in fastp and clone calling in MiXCR, and kept productive beta chains. Identical CDR3 protein sequences are pooled into one entry, listed with their most common genes and DNA. Recorded for this sample are under 800,000 distinct CDR3 sequences; around 46% of them occurred a single time. The ten largest clones take up 20% to 25% of the sample. The specimen sequenced was blood. Receptor source: a woman between 55 and 75 years old in good health.

This clonotype turned up a few times. The chain is built from TRBV20-1 and TRBJ1-5, with D possibly TRBD1 on 5 matching bases. The germline CDR1 and CDR2 sequences are DFQATT and SNEGSKA (reference sequence). The CDR3 length is 14 residues. Trimming removed 3 bases at V and 3 bases at J, with 12 bases between. CDR3 coding DNA: TGCAGTGCTAGTCAGGGACGGAACAATCAGCCCCAGCATTTT. Translating gives CSASQGRNNQPQHF.

Remarks on this clonotype: At one boundary the junction diverges from the germline segment, which might be a read error. The chain is built from TRBV4-3 and TRBJ2-3; 9 nucleotides align to TRBD2. Germline CDR1 reads LGHNA; CDR2 reads YSLEER. CDR3 length equals 17 residues. CDR3: CASSQDFRGRAADTQYF. CDR3 DNA sequence: TGCGCCAGCAGTCAAGACTTTCGCGGGAGGGCGGCAGATACGCAGTATTTT.

This clonotype was picked up one time. This sequence may be a read error, since a much larger clone differs from it by one base. The rearrangement links TRBV7-2 to TRBJ1-2; no clear D gene. CDR3 size: 14 residues. Germline CDR1 reads SGHTA; CDR2 reads FQGNSA. CDR3 protein: CVSSLEAANYGYTF. Here the CDR3 DNA reads TGTGTCAGCAGCTTAGAGGCAGCTAACTATGGCTACACCTTC.

The rearrangement links TRBV27 to TRBJ1-5, with D possibly TRBD1 on 5 matching bases. The germline V gene has CDR1 MNHEY and CDR2 SMNVEV (reference sequence). V was trimmed by 5 bases and J by 0 bases, leaving 14 bases between them. The CDR3 is made up of 16 amino acids. Here the CDR3 reads CASSVASGGSNQPQHF. CDR3 nucleotides: TGTGCCAGCAGTGTTGCCTCCGGGGGTAGCAATCAGCCCCAGCATTTT.

This clonotype was recorded once. V usage is TRBV3-1 and J usage is TRBJ1-2; maybe TRBD1 (6 bases). Germline V CDR1 and CDR2: LGHDT, YNNKEL (reference sequence). The ends were cut back, 4 bases at V and 6 bases at J, with 18 bases in the middle. The CDR3 extends over 15 amino acids. DNA of the CDR3: TGTGCCAGCAGCCGAGAAAAGGCAGGGACACATGGCTACACCTTC. Its translation is CASSREKAGTHGYTF.

The J gene is TRBJ1-3, the V gene TRBV5-5; the D is unclear. The CDR3 sequence is 14 residues long. Germline V gene lookup returns CDR1 SGHKS and CDR2 YYEKEE (reference sequence). V lost 0 bases and J lost 3, with 7 bases in between. CDR3 DNA: TGTGCCAGCAGCTTGGAGGTCTATGGAAACACCATATATTTT. This translates into CASSLEVYGNTIYF.

The chain employs TRBV7-6 and TRBJ2-3; perhaps TRBD1 as D (5 bases). This CDR3 comprises 16 residues. Trimming pared 4 bases from V and 0 bases from J, leaving 14 bases between. Germline V gene data show CDR1 as SGHVS and CDR2 as FNYEAQ. DNA for the CDR3: TGTGCCAGCAGCTCCAGGGCCTCACCTAGCACAGATACGCAGTATTTT. Amino acids: CASSSRASPSTDTQYF.

V and J are TRBV20-1 and TRBJ1-5, with D hard to call. Germline CDR1 is DFQATT and CDR2 is SNEGSKA (reference sequence). Trimming took off 1 base at V and 9 bases at J, with 13 bases between the two ends. The CDR3 is 13 amino acids. CDR3 sequence: CSARVSPSGPQHF. The CDR3 DNA reads as TGCAGTGCTAGAGTATCCCCATCGGGGCCCCAGCATTTT.

V is TRBV27 and J is TRBJ1-6; 9 bases are shared with TRBD1. The V gene's germline CDR1 is MNHEY and CDR2 SMNVEV (reference sequence). The length of the CDR3 is 18 residues. V shed 4 bases, J shed 0 bases, and the junction held 7 bases outside the gene matches. CDR3 DNA sequence: TGTGCCAGCAGTTCTTACAGGGGGCAGAGCTCCTATAATTCACCCCTCCACTTT. It codes for CASSSYRGQSSYNSPLHF.

This clonotype was seen more than once but under ten times. At one boundary the junction diverges from the germline segment, which might be a read error. The gene calls are TRBV2 and TRBJ2-7, with TRBD1 matching over 9 bases. Germline values: CDR1 SNHLY, CDR2 FYNNEI. This CDR3 is 14 amino acids long. The CDR3 bases are TGTGCCAGCAGCGAAGACAGGGGGGACTACGAGCAGTACTTC. This encodes CASSEDRGDYEQYF.

The chain joins TRBV15 to TRBJ2-1; D unclear. Gene TRBJ2-7 matches the end of the DNA better, so the J call may be wrong. Germline V gives CDR1 LNHNV, CDR2 YYDKDF (reference sequence). The length of the CDR3 is 17 residues. The CDR3 spells CATSRDLLPVSYNEQYF. CDR3 in DNA: TGTGCCACCAGCAGAGACCTCCTACCCGTCTCCTACAATGAGCAGTACTTC.

The rearrangement joins TRBV12-3 or TRBV12-4 to TRBJ1-3; unclear D gene. The V end was cut by 5 bases, the J end by 8 bases, with 13 bases between. The CDR3 spans 13 residues. The CDR3 loop reads CASSAPSSHTIYF. The CDR3 coding sequence is TGTGCCAGCAGTGCTCCGAGCTCACACACCATATATTTT.

Turning to this clonotype: This clone may be a read error of a much larger clone one base away. The J gene is TRBJ2-7, the V gene TRBV12-3 or TRBV12-4, with D perhaps TRBD1 (5 bases). The DNA end favors TRBJ2-5, so the J call may be wrong. This CDR3 has 15 amino acids. DNA of the CDR3: TGTGCCCGCAGTTTCGGGCAGGGCTTTCAAGAGACCCAGTACTTC. It yields the protein CARSFGQGFQETQYF.

J is TRBJ1-2 and V is TRBV20-1, with TRBD1 matching 7 bases. The CDR3 spans 14 residues. Germline-derived CDR1 and CDR2 are DFQATT and SNEGSKA (reference sequence). The ends lost 6 bases at V and 5 bases at J; junction bases unmatched: 12. Written as DNA, the CDR3 is TGCAGTGCGGACGAGGGGGCGGTAGGGTATGGCTACACCTTC. This sequence encodes CSADEGAVGYGYTF.

This clonotype came up a few times. The CDR3 nucleotides read TGTGCCAGCAGTAAGGGTTACAATGAGCAGTTCTTC. Its protein is CASSKGYNEQFF. The rearrangement uses TRBV6-5 and TRBJ2-1; D call uncertain. Trimming removed 5 bases at V and 4 bases at J, with 6 bases between. This CDR3 is built from 12 residues. Looked up from germline, CDR1 is MNHEY and CDR2 is SVGAGI.

This chain connects TRBV7-2 to TRBJ2-4; weak D call: TRBD1 (5 bases). The J call could be wrong; TRBJ2-7 is a better fit for the DNA end. The CDR3 length is 11 residues. Germline V gene sequence: CDR1 SGHTA, CDR2 FQGNSA. The CDR3 region has the DNA TGTGCCAGCAGCAGGGGCTCCGAGCAGTACTTC. Protein sequence: CASSRGSEQYF.

A remark on this clonotype: The CDR3 ends on some other residue instead of the conserved phenylalanine or tryptophan, so this is likely a read error. The CDR3 is CASSFTGTDTQYS. DNA of the CDR3: TGTGCCAGCAGTTTTACCGGGACAGATACGCAGTATTCT. The chain carries TRBV27 and TRBJ2-3; D not resolved. CDR1 and CDR2 from the germline V gene are MNHEY and SMNVEV (reference sequence). The ends were cut back, 3 bases at V and 3 bases at J, with 7 bases in the middle. This CDR3 spans 13 amino acids.

This chain links TRBV27 with TRBJ2-7; weak D call: TRBD2 (5 bases). V lost 3 bases to trimming and J lost 3 bases, with 12 bases between them. The CDR3 contains 14 residues. Germline CDR1 MNHEY, CDR2 SMNVEV (reference sequence). This chain's CDR3 is CASSFARAYYEQYF. In nucleotides, the CDR3 is TGTGCCAGCAGTTTCGCGCGGGCCTACTACGAGCAGTACTTC.

The chain has TRBV14 and TRBJ2-7; weak D call: TRBD1 (5 bases). The CDR3 length is 13 residues. CDR1 SGHDN and CDR2 FVKESK come from the germline V gene. V dropped 1 base and J dropped 5 bases, with 9 bases sitting between them. This CDR3 is CASSQVDSNEQYF. As DNA, the CDR3 is TGTGCCAGCAGCCAAGTCGACAGCAACGAGCAGTACTTC.

The count of this clonotype is one. This chain links TRBV7-2 with TRBJ2-1, with D perhaps being TRBD1 or TRBD2 (5 bases each). CDR1 is SGHTA, CDR2 FQGNSA, per germline. The CDR3 is 14 residues long. V was clipped by 5 bases and J by 5 bases, with 13 bases between them. The CDR3 sequence: CASSRAGANNEQFF. Written as DNA, the CDR3 is TGTGCCAGCAGCCGGGCCGGGGCAAACAATGAGCAGTTCTTC.

The gene calls are TRBV5-1 and TRBJ1-2; D uncertain. This CDR3 contains 15 residues. Trimming pared 0 bases from V and 4 bases from J, leaving 13 bases between. Germline V lookup: CDR1 SGHRS, CDR2 YFSETQ. CDR3 in amino acids: CASSLGEGIGYGYTF. CDR3 in DNA: TGCGCCAGCAGCTTGGGAGAAGGAATAGGCTATGGCTACACCTTC.

V usage is TRBV29-1 and J usage is TRBJ2-5; D not certain. The V end lost 5 bases, the J end lost 5 bases, and 12 bases lay between the germline ends. The CDR3 runs to 12 residues. Germline lookup yields CDR1 SQVTM and CDR2 ANQGSEA. CDR3 sequence reads: CSVKGTAETQYF. The CDR3 bases are TGCAGCGTTAAGGGAACTGCCGAGACCCAGTACTTC. Full variable domain (rest looked up from reference TRBV29-1 and TRBJ2-5): SAVISQKPSRDICQRGTSLTIQCQVDSQVTMMFWYRQQPGQSLTLIATANQGSEATYESGFVIDKFPISRPNLTFSTLTVSNMSPEDSSIYLCSVKGTAETQYFGPGTRLLVL.

This chain uses TRBV20-1 with TRBJ2-1; D call uncertain. V was shortened by 2 bases and J by 6 bases, with 8 bases between the two germline ends. CDR3 length equals 12 residues. Per the germline V gene, CDR1 is DFQATT and CDR2 is SNEGSKA (reference sequence). The CDR3 DNA reads TGCAGTGCTAGATATGGTCTCAATGAGCAGTTCTTC. Encoded protein: CSARYGLNEQFF.

This clonotype was observed at least ten times. The V gene is TRBV20-1, the J gene TRBJ2-3, with D unclear. CDR3 length: 15 amino acids. The V and J ends lost 0 bases and 2 bases respectively, with 12 bases between them. CDR1 DFQATT and CDR2 SNEGSKA come from the germline V gene (reference sequence). CDR3 residues: CSARDHKGTTDTQYF. CDR3 nucleotides: TGCAGTGCTAGAGATCATAAGGGAACCACAGATACGCAGTATTTT.

A word on this clonotype: A junction end diverges from the germline sequence, so it may reflect a read error. The chain has TRBV7-3 and TRBJ2-5; TRBD1 matches 8 bases. The CDR3 extends over 15 amino acids. Germline CDR1 and CDR2: SGHTA and FQGTGA. CDR3 DNA sequence: TGTGCCGGCAGCCTGGACAGGGCCGTCAGAGAGACCCAGTACTTC. Protein sequence: CAGSLDRAVRETQYF.

As to this clonotype: The junction does not match germline at one end; this may be a read error. The chain carries TRBV5-1 and TRBJ2-1, with D hard to call. There are 13 residues in the CDR3. CDR1 and CDR2 (germline): SGHRS, YFSETQ. The CDR3 nucleotides read TGCACCAGCAGCCGGAGCTCCTACAATGAGCAGTTCTTC. Encoded protein: CTSSRSSYNEQFF.

At least ten counts were recorded for this clonotype. The rearrangement uses TRBV3-1 and TRBJ2-7; unclear D gene. V gave up 1 base and J gave up 2 bases, with 9 bases separating them. Germline V CDR1 and CDR2: LGHDT, YNNKEL (reference sequence). The CDR3 sequence is 14 residues long. The CDR3 sequence is CASSQAGPTYEQYF. The CDR3 DNA reads as TGTGCCAGCAGCCAAGCGGGCCCAACCTACGAGCAGTACTTC.